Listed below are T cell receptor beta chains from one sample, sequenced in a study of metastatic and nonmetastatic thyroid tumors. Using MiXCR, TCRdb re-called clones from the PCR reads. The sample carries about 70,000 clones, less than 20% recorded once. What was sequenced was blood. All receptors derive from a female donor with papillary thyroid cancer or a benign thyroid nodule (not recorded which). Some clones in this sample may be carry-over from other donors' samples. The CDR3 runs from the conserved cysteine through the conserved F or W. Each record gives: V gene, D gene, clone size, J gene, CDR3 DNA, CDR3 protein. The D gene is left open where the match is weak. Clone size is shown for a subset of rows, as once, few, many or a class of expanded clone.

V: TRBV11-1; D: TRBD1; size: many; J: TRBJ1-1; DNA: TGTGCCAGCAGCTTAGGGCGGGGACAGAGGGCCACGAACACTGAAGCTTTCTTT; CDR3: CASSLGRGQRATNTEAFF
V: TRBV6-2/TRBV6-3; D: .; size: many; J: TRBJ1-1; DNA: TGTGCCAGCAGTCCTCGTGAGCGTTCCGAAGCTTTCTTT; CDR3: CASSPRERSEAFF
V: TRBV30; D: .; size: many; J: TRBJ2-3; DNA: TGTGCCTGGAGTGTGTACACAGATACGCAGTATTTT; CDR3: CAWSVYTDTQYF
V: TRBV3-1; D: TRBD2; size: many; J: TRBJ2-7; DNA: TGTGCCAGCAGCCAAGGGACTAGCACCTACGAGCAGTACTTC; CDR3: CASSQGTSTYEQYF
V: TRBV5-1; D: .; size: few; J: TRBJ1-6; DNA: TGCGCCAGCAGGCAGGGAGGATTGGATTCACCCCTCCACTTT; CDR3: CASRQGGLDSPLHF
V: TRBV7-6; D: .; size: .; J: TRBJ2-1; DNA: TGTGCCAGCAGCCCCGCCACAACTTGGGAGGGGGATCACAATGAGCAGTTCTTC; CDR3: CASSPATTWEGDHNEQFF
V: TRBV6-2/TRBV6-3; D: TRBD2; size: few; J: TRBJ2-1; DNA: TGTGCCAGCAGGCTAGTAGCGGGAGGGAGAAATGAGCAGTTCTTC; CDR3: CASRLVAGGRNEQFF
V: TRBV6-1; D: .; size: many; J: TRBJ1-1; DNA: TGTGCCAGCTCGGTTCAGAAGAACACTGAAGCTTTCTTT; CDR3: CASSVQKNTEAFF
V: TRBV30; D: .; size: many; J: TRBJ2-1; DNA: TGTGCCTGGAGTGTTAAAGGTAATGAGCAGTTCTTC; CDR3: CAWSVKGNEQFF
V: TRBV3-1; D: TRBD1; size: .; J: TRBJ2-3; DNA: TGTGCCAGTAGCCAAGGGACAGGGTCAAATGAGCCCCAGTATTTT; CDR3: CASSQGTGSNEPQYF
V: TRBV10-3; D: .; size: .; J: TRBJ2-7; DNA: TGTGCCATCAGTGGGATCGACAGGATTCAAACCTACGAGCAGTACTTC; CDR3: CAISGIDRIQTYEQYF
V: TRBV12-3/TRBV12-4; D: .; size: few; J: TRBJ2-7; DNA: TGTGCCAGCAGTTTAACGGCGGGGTGGGCAGTAAAGCAGTACTTC; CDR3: CASSLTAGWAVKQYF
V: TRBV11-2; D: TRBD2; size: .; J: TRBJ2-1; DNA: TGTGCCAGCGGCCAACTAGCGGGCTCCTACAATGAGCAGTTCTTC; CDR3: CASGQLAGSYNEQFF
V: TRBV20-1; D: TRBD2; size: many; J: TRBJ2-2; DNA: TGCAGTGCTAGAGATGGCCTCCTGGCGGGAGCGAACACCGGGGAGCTGTTTTTT; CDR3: CSARDGLLAGANTGELFF
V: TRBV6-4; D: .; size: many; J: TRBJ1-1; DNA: TGTGCCACCTTAGACAGCTATGGCACAGCTTTCTTT; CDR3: CATLDSYGTAFF
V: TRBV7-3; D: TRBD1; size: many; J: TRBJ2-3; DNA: TGTGCCAGCAGCTTAACGACAGGGGCCGGAACAGATACGCAGTATTTT; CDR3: CASSLTTGAGTDTQYF
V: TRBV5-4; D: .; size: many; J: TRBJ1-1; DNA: TGTGCCAGCAACTTCTTGAGCGGGGGAGGTTTGGGGAACACTGAAGCTTTCTTT; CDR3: CASNFLSGGGLGNTEAFF
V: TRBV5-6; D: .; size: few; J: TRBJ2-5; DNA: TGTGCCAGCAGCCTCCTGACGGTCGAAACTCACAAAGAGACCCAGTACTTC; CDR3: CASSLLTVETHKETQYF
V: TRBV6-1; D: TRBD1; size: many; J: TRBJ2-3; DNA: TGTGCCAGCAGTGTAGGGGACAGGGGAGTAGATACGCAGTATTTT; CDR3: CASSVGDRGVDTQYF
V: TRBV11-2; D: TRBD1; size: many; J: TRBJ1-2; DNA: TGTGCCAGCAGCTTTCTCGGACAGGGGGTAGATGGCTACACCTTC; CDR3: CASSFLGQGVDGYTF
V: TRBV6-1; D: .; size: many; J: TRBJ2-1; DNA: TGTGCCAGCAAGGCCCCCCAGGGCTCCTACAATGAGCAGTTCTTC; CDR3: CASKAPQGSYNEQFF
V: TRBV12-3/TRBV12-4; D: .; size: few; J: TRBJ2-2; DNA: TGTGCCAGCAGTTTAGGCGTTAGCGGCGCCACCGGGGAGCTGTTTTTT; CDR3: CASSLGVSGATGELFF
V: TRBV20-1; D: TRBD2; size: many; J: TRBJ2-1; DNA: TGCAGTGCCTGGACTAGCGGGAGCAATGAGCAGTTCTTC; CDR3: CSAWTSGSNEQFF
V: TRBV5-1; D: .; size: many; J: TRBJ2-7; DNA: TGCGCCAGCAGCTTTCGTCCGCTCAGCTACGAGCAGTACTTC; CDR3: CASSFRPLSYEQYF
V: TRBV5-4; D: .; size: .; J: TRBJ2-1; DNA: TGTGCCAGCAGCCCCTCGCGGGACAATGAGCAGTTCTTC; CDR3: CASSPSRDNEQFF
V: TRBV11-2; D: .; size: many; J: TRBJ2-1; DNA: TGTGCCAGCAGCCCGAGGGCCGATGAGGGTGAGCAGTTCTTC; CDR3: CASSPRADEGEQFF
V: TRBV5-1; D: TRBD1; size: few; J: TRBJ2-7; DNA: TGCGCCAGCAGCCCGTGGACAGGGTCGGGCGAGCAGTACTTC; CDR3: CASSPWTGSGEQYF
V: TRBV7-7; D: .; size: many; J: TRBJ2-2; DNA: TGTGCTAGCAGCCCCTGGGGTACCGGGGAGCTGTTTTTT; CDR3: CASSPWGTGELFF
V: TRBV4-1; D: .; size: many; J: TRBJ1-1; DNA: TGCGCCAGCAGCCAAGTCCTATGGGGACATCTCAACACTGAAGCTTTCTTT; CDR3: CASSQVLWGHLNTEAFF
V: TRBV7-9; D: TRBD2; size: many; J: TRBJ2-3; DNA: TGTGCCAGCAGCGTAGCGGGGGGAGCGGTTACGCAGTATTTT; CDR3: CASSVAGGAVTQYF
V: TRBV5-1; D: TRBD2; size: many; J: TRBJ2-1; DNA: TGCGCCAGCAGCCCGGGACGAGCGGGAGGAGGGCAGTTCTTC; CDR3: CASSPGRAGGGQFF
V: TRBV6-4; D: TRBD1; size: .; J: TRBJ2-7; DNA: TGTGCCAGCAGTGAAGGACAGGGAGCCTACGAGCAGTACTTC; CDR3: CASSEGQGAYEQYF
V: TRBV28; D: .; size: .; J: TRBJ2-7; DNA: TGTGCCAGCACCGCCGGGCGCGAGCAGTACTTC; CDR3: CASTAGREQYF
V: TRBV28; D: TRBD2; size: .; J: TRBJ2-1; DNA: TGTGCCAGCAGATTTAGCGGGGCCTACAATGAGCAGTTCTTC; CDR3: CASRFSGAYNEQFF
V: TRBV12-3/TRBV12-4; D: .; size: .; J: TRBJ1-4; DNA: TGTGCCAGCGGGGACGTGTGTGACGGTAATGAAAAACTGTTTTTT; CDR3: CASGDVCDGNEKLFF
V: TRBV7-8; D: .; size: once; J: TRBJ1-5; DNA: TGTGCCAGCAGCTTAGATCGGGGTAGCAATCAGCCCCAGCATTTT; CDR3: CASSLDRGSNQPQHF
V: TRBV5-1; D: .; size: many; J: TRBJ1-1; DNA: TGCGCCAGCAGCTTGGAAACAGGGTTTGTAACTGAAGCTTTCTTT; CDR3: CASSLETGFVTEAFF
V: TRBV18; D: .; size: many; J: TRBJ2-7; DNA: TGTGCCAGCTCACCACCGGGTTTCGGGGGCCCCTACGAGCAGTACTTC; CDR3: CASSPPGFGGPYEQYF
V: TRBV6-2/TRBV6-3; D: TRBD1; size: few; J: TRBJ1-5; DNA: TGTGCCAGCAGCCAGACAGGGGGCAATCAGCCCCAGCATTTT; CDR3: CASSQTGGNQPQHF
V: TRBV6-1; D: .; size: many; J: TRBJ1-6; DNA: TGTGCCAGCAATCGTATCGGCAATCCTTCACCCCTCCACTTT; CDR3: CASNRIGNPSPLHF
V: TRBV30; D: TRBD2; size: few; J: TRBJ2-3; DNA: TGTGCCCTCCACGGGGGCGGGGGGGCGACAGATACGCAGTATTTT; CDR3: CALHGGGGATDTQYF
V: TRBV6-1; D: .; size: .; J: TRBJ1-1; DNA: TGTGCCAGCAATGAGGGTGGGACGATATGGACTGAAGCTTTCTTT; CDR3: CASNEGGTIWTEAFF
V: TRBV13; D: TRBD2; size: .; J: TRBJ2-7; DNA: TGTGTGCTACCACTATTACATTCTAGCGGGAGCAACGAGCAGTACTTC; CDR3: CVLPLLHSSGSNEQYF
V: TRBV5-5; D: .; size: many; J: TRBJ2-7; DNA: TGTGCCAGCAGCACTCGGGTGGAAAACTACGAGCAGTACTTC; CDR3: CASSTRVENYEQYF
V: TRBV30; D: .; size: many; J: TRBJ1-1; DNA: TGTGCCTGGGGAAAATTTACTGAAGCTTTCTTT; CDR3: CAWGKFTEAFF
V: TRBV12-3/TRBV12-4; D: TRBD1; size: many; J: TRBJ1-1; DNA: TGTGCCAGCAGGCCGACAGGGATGAACACTGAAGCTTTCTTT; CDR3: CASRPTGMNTEAFF
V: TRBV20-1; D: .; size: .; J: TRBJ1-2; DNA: TGCAGTGCTAGAGAACGGGTGTTGTCCCTCGCGGGCTACACCTTC; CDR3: CSARERVLSLAGYTF
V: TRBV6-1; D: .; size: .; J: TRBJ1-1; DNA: TGTGCCAGCAGTGAGAACAGGGTTCAGGCTTTCTTT; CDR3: CASSENRVQAFF
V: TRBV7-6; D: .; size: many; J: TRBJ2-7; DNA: TGTACCAGCAGCTCCAGACACAGTCCCAGACTATCCTACGAGCAGTACTTC; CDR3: CTSSSRHSPRLSYEQYF
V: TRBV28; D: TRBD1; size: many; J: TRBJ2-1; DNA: TGTGCCAGTACGACAGGGATCTCCTACAATGAGCAGTTCTTC; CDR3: CASTTGISYNEQFF
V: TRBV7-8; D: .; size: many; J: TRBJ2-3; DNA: TGTGCCACCCTGGGAACCCCGAGCCTCGCAGATACGCAGTATTTT; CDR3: CATLGTPSLADTQYF
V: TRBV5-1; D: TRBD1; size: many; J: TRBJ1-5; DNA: TGCGCCAGCAGCCAGGTGAGACCGGGACAGCGTATTAATCAGCCCCAGCATTTT; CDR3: CASSQVRPGQRINQPQHF
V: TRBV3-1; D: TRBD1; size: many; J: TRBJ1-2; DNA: TGCGCCAGCAGCCAAAATCGGGGGACAGGGAACTATGGCTACACCTTC; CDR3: CASSQNRGTGNYGYTF